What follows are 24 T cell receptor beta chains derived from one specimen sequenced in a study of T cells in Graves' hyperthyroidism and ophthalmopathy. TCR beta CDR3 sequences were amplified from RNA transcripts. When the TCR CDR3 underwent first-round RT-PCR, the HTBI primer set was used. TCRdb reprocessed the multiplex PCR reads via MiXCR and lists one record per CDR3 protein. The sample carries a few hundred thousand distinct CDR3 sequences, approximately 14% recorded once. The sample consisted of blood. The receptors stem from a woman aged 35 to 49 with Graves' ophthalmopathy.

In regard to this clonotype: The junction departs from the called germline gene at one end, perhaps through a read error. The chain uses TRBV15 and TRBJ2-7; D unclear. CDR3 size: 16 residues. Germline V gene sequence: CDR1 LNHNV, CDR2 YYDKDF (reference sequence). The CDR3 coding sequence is TGTGCCACCAGCGGAGATTTTGGCGTACTGAACTACGAGCAGTACTTC. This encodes CATSGDFGVLNYEQYF.

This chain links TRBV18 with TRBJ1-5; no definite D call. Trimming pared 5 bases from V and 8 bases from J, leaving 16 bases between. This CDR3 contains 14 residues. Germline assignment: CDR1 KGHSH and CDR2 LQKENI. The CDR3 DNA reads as TGTGCCAGCTCATCACAAGTAGAATTGGAGCCCCAGCATTTT. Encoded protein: CASSSQVELEPQHF.

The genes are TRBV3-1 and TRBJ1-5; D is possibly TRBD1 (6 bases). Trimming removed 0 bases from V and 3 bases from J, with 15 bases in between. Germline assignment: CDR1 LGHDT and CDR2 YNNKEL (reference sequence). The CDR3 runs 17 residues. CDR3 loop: CASSQDEGGVLNQPQHF. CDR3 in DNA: TGTGCCAGCAGCCAAGATGAGGGGGGGGTGCTCAATCAGCCCCAGCATTTT.

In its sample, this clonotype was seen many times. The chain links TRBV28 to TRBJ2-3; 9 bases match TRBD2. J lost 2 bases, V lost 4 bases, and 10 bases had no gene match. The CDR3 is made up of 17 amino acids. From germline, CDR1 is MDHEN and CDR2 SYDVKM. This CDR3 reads CASSSWGAGGDTDTQYF. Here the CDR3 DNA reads TGTGCCAGCAGTTCCTGGGGCGCGGGAGGGGACACAGATACGCAGTATTTT.

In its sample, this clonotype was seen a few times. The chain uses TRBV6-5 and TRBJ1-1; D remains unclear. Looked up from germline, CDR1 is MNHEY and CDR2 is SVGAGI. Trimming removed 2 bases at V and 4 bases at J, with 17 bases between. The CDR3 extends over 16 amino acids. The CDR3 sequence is CASSYGEFGIGTEAFF. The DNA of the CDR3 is TGTGCCAGCAGTTACGGTGAATTCGGCATCGGCACTGAAGCTTTCTTT.

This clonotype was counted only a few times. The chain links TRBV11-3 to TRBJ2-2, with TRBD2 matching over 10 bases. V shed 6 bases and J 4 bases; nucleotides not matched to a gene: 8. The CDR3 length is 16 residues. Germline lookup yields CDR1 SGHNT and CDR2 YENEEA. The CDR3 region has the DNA TGTGCCAGCAGTCGCCTAGCGGGGGCTCCCACCGGGGAGCTGTTTTTT. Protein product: CASSRLAGAPTGELFF.

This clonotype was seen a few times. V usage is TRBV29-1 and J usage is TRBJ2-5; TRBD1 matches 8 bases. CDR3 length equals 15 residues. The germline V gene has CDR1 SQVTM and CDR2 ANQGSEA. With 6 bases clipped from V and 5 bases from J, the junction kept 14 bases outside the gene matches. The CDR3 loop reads CSVTPGTGFGETQYF. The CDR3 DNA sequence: TGCAGCGTAACCCCCGGGACAGGATTTGGGGAGACCCAGTACTTC.

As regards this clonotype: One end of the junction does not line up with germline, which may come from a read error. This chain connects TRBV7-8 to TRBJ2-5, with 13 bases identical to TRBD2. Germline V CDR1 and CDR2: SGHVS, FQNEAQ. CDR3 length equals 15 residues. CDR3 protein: CASSQGLAGFGTQYF. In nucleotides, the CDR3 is TGCGCCAGCAGCCAGGGACTAGCGGGATTCGGGACCCAGTACTTC.

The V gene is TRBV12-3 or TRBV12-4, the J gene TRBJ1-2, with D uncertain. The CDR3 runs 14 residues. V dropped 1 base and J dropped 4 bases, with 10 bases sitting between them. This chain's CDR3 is CASSLGPGSYGYTF. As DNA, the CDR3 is TGTGCCAGCAGTTTAGGCCCCGGGAGCTATGGCTACACCTTC.

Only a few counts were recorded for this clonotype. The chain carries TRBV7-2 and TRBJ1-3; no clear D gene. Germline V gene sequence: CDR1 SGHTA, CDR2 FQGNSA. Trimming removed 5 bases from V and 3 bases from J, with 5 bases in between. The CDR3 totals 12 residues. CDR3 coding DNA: TGTGCCAGCAGCGCGCTTGGAAACACCATATATTTT. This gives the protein CASSALGNTIYF.

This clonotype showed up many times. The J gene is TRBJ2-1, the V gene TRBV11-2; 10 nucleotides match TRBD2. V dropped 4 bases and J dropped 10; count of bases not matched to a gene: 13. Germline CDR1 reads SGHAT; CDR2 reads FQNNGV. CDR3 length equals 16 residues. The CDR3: CASSSTGTSVPREQFF. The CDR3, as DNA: TGTGCCAGCAGCTCCACGGGGACTAGCGTGCCACGGGAGCAGTTCTTC. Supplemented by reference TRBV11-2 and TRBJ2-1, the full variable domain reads EAGVAQSPRYKIIEKRQSVAFWCNPISGHATLYWYQQILGQGPKLLIQFQNNGVVDDSQLPKDRFSAERLKGVDSTLKIQPAKLEDSAVYLCASSSTGTSVPREQFFGPGTRLTVL.

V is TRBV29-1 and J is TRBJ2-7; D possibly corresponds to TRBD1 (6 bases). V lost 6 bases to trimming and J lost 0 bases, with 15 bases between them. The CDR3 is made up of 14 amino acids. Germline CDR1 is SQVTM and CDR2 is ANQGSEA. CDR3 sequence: CSVWQGTFSYEQYF. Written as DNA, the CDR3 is TGCAGCGTATGGCAGGGGACCTTCTCCTACGAGCAGTACTTC.

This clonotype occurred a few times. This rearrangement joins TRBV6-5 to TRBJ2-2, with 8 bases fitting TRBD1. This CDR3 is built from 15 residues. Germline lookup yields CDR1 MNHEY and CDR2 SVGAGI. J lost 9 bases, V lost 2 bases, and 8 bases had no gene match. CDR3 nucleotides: TGTGCCAGCAGTTACGTGGCAGGGGGCCACCGGGAGCTGTTTTTT. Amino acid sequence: CASSYVAGGHRELFF.

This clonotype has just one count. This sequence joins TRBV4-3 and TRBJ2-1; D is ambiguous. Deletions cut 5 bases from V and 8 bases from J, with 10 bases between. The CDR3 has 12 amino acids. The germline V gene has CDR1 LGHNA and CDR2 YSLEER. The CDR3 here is CASSTRRDEQFF. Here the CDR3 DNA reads TGCGCCAGCAGCACCCGGAGAGATGAGCAGTTCTTC.

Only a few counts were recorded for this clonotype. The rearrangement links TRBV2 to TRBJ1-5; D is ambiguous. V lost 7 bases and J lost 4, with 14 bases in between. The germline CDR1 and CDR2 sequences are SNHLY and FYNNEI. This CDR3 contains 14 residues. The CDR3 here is CASNKALGNQPQHF. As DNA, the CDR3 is TGTGCCAGCAATAAGGCCCTTGGGAATCAGCCCCAGCATTTT.

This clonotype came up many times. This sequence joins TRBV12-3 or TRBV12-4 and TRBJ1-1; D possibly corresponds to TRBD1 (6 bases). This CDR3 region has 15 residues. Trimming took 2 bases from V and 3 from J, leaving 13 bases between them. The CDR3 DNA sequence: TGTGCCAGCAGTTTACGAGGCAGGGGAGACACTGAAGCTTTCTTT. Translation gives CASSLRGRGDTEAFF.

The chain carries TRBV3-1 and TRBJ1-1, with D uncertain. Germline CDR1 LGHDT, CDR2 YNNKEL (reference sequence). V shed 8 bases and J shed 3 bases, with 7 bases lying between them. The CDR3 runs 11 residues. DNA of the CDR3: TGTGCCAGCGTGTCTTACACTGAAGCTTTCTTT. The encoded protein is CASVSYTEAFF.

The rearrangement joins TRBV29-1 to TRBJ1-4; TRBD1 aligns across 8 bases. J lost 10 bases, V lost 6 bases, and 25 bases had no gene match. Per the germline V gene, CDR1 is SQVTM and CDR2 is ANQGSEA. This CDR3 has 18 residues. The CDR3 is CSVHEGGTGGPAFGKLFF. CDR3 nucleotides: TGCAGCGTCCACGAAGGGGGGACAGGAGGCCCCGCGTTCGGAAAACTGTTTTTT.

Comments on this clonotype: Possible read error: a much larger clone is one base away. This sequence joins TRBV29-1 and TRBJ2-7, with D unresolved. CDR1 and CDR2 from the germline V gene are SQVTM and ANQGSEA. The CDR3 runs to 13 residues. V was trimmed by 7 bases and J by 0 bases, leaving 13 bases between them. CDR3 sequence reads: CSAADPNSYEQYF. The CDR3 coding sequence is TGCAGCGCTGCCGACCCCAACTCCTACGAGCAGTACTTC.

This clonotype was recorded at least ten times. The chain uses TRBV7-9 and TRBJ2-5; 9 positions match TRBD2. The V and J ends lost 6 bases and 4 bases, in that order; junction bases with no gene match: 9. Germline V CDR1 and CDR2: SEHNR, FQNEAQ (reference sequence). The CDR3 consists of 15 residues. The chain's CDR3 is CASRSGTSFSETQYF. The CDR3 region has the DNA TGTGCCAGCAGGTCCGGGACTAGCTTCTCAGAGACCCAGTACTTC.

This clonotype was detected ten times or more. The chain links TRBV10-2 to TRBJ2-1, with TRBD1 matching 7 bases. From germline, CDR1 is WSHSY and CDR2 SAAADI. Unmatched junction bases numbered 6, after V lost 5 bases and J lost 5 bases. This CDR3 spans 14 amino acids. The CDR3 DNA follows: TGCGCCAGCAGTCCCCGGGACAGAAACAATGAGCAGTTCTTC. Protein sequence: CASSPRDRNNEQFF.

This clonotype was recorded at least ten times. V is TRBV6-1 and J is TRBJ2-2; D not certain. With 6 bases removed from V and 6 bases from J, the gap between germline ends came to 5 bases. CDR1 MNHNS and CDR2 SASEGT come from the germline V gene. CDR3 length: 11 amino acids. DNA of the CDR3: TGTGCCAGCAGCCAATCCGGGGAGCTGTTTTTT. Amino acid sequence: CASSQSGELFF.

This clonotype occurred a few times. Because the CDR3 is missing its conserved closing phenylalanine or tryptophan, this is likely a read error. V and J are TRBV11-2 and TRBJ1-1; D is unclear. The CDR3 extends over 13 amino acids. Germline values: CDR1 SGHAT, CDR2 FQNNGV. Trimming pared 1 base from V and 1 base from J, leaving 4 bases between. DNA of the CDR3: TGTGCCAGCAGCTTAGTTCAGAACACTGAAGCTTTCCTT. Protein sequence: CASSLVQNTEAFL.

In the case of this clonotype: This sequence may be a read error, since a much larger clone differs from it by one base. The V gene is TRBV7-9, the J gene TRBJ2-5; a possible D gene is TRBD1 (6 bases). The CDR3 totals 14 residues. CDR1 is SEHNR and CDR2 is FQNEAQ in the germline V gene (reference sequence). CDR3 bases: TGTGCCAGCAGCTTAACAGGGTTGTGGGAGACCCAGCACTTC. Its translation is CASSLTGLWETQHF.